This T cell receptor (beta chain) was found in a study of T-cell memory formation after mild COVID-19. Study-wide findings and caveats: The pre-infection memory compartment contained some responding clones, suggesting cross-reactive memory joined. Clones that contracted from day 15 to 85 had balanced CD4/CD8; later expanders were CD4+ biased. CD4+ clones that contracted lay mainly in CM and EM; CD8+ ones lay in EMRA.

This clonotype was counted between two and nine times. What it recognizes is unknown. The CDR3 is 15 amino acids. V gave up 7 bases and J gave up 1 base; unmatched junction bases: 7. MiXCR, run by TCRdb on the 5' RACE reads, gives a single entry per CDR3 protein. The sample shows 110,000 to 150,000 distinct CDR3 sequences, under 30% of them seen only once. The sequence was collected from an adult woman who had mild COVID-19 (a few samples of this study predate the infection). Cell type and time point are not known. The V and J genes are TRBV12-3 or TRBV12-4 and TRBJ2-7; 10 nucleotides align to TRBD2. Specimen: PBMCs or a T cell subset sorted from them (not recorded which). In nucleotides, the CDR3 is TGTGCCAGCAAGGGGGGACTAGCGCTTTCCTACGAGCAGTACTTC. Translating it yields CASKGGLALSYEQYF.